A single sample is the source of the 28 T cell receptor beta chains below, sequenced in a study of cytomegalovirus exposure and HLA in healthy donors. Primers included in the PCR were 60 Vbeta and 13 Jbeta primers. Some clones are missing from TCRdb's copy, which holds only in-frame ones; the method was immunoSEQ multiplex PCR. The sample has about 190,000 clones, just under 75% seen once. The sequenced material came from PBMCs. These receptors were obtained from a woman in her 30s in good health and CMV-seropositive.

This chain joins TRBV7-9 and TRBJ2-2; possibly TRBD1 for D (6 bases). The CDR3 totals 14 residues. Trimming shortened V by 4 bases and J by 3 bases, and 9 bases separated the two germline ends. Germline CDR1 SEHNR, CDR2 FQNEAQ (reference sequence). CDR3 region: CASSSGQYTGELFF. Here the CDR3 DNA reads TGTGCCAGCAGCTCCGGACAGTACACCGGGGAGCTGTTTTTT.

The chain joins TRBV19 to TRBJ1-1, with TRBD1 as a possible D gene (5 bases). This CDR3 comprises 13 residues. From germline, CDR1 is LNHDA and CDR2 SQIVND (reference sequence). The V end lost 3 bases, the J end lost 5 bases, and 10 bases lay between the germline ends. The chain's CDR3 is CASSIQGGTEAFF. CDR3 in DNA: TGTGCCAGTAGTATTCAGGGAGGTACTGAAGCTTTCTTT.

V usage is TRBV28 and J usage is TRBJ1-4, with 8 positions matching TRBD1. Trimming removed 10 bases from V and 5 bases from J; junction bases left unmatched: 6. Germline CDR1 MDHEN, CDR2 SYDVKM. This CDR3 has 13 amino acids. CDR3 coding DNA: TGTGCCACCCGGGACAGGAGAAATGAAAAACTGTTTTTT. Its translation: CATRDRRNEKLFF.

This chain uses TRBV5-6 with TRBJ2-7, with TRBD2 as a possible D gene (6 bases). The V gene lost 4 bases and the J gene lost 2 bases, with 10 bases spanning the gap. Germline V CDR1 and CDR2: SGHDT, YYEEEE. The CDR3 is 13 amino acids. CDR3 sequence: CASSPGGTYEQYF. CDR3 nucleotide sequence: TGTGCCAGCAGCCCCGGCGGGACCTACGAGCAGTACTTC.

V is TRBV7-9 and J is TRBJ2-3, with D perhaps TRBD2 (6 bases). The CDR3 is made up of 14 amino acids. Looked up from germline, CDR1 is SEHNR and CDR2 is FQNEAQ (reference sequence). Trimming stripped 2 bases from V and 3 bases from J, with 9 bases between. The CDR3 region is CASSLTGSTDTQYF. The CDR3 region has the DNA TGTGCCAGCAGCTTAACCGGGAGTACAGATACGCAGTATTTT.

The rearrangement joins TRBV7-2 to TRBJ2-1; 13 bases line up with TRBD2. Germline loops: CDR1 SGHTA, CDR2 FQGNSA. The CDR3 loop spans 19 amino acids. V shed 4 bases and J 1 base; nucleotides not matched to a gene: 10. For the CDR3, the DNA is TGTGCCAGCAGCTCCAGACTAGCGGGAGGTCCCCGTTCCTACAATGAGCAGTTCTTC. Its translation: CASSSRLAGGPRSYNEQFF.

The V and J genes are TRBV4-1 and TRBJ2-6; maybe TRBD1 (5 bases). CDR1 is MGHRA, CDR2 YSYEKL, per germline. V was clipped by 2 bases and J by 0 bases, with 8 bases between them. CDR3 length equals 16 residues. Written as DNA, the CDR3 is TGCGCCAGCAGCCAACGACAGTTCTCTGGGGCCAACGTCCTGACTTTC. Translating gives CASSQRQFSGANVLTF.

The rearrangement links TRBV5-1 to TRBJ1-1; no reliable D call. Trimming removed 0 bases from V and 10 bases from J, with 10 bases in between. Germline V gene sequence: CDR1 SGHRS, CDR2 YFSETQ. This CDR3 region has 12 residues. CDR3 sequence: CASSLGARPAFF. In DNA form, the CDR3 reads TGCGCCAGCAGCTTGGGGGCACGGCCAGCTTTCTTT.

The J gene is TRBJ2-1, the V gene TRBV11-2, with TRBD2 identical over 11 bases. V lost 0 bases and J lost 7; bases outside the gene matches: 5. CDR1 SGHAT and CDR2 FQNNGV come from the germline V gene. This CDR3 is built from 16 residues. In DNA, the CDR3 is TGTGCCAGCAGCTTAGAACTAGCGGGAGAGAAGAATGAGCAGTTCTTC. Amino acid sequence: CASSLELAGEKNEQFF.

The chain has TRBV5-1 and TRBJ2-5; 8 nucleotides align to TRBD2. This CDR3 region has 16 residues. From germline, CDR1 is SGHRS and CDR2 YFSETQ. The V and J ends lost 4 bases and 0 bases, in that order; junction bases with no gene match: 8. Here the CDR3 reads CASSRGGLSYQETQYF. In nucleotides, the CDR3 is TGCGCCAGCAGCCGGGGGGGGCTGTCGTACCAAGAGACCCAGTACTTC.

The chain has TRBV5-5 and TRBJ2-7; possible D gene TRBD2, 6 bases. The CDR3 consists of 14 residues. V gave up 4 bases and J gave up 4 bases, with 15 bases separating them. Germline V gives CDR1 SGHKS, CDR2 YYEKEE (reference sequence). The CDR3 nucleotides are TGTGCCAGCAGCCTCGGACTAAAGCGGTACGAGCAGTACTTC. Its protein product is CASSLGLKRYEQYF. The full variable domain, completed using reference TRBV5-5 and TRBJ2-7, is DAGVTQSPTHLIKTRGQQVTLRCSPISGHKSVSWYQQVLGQGPQFIFQYYEKEERGRGNFPDRFSARQFPNYSSELNVNALLLGDSALYLCASSLGLKRYEQYFGPGTRLTVT.

V gene TRBV5-1 combines with J gene TRBJ2-1; 9 nucleotides align to TRBD2. Germline CDR1 is SGHRS and CDR2 is YFSETQ. This CDR3 is built from 15 residues. The trim removed 0 bases at V and 5 bases at J, leaving 3 bases unmatched. Here the CDR3 DNA reads TGCGCCAGCAGCTTGGGCGGCGGGAGGGACAATGAGCAGTTCTTC. Protein sequence: CASSLGGGRDNEQFF.

This sequence joins TRBV7-2 and TRBJ2-3; TRBD1 matches 7 bases. The CDR3 is 14 amino acids. V gave up 1 base and J gave up 3 bases; unmatched junction bases: 1. CDR1 and CDR2 from the germline V gene are SGHTA and FQGNSA. The CDR3 spells CASSLGRGTDTQYF. In DNA, the CDR3 is TGTGCCAGCAGCTTAGGCAGGGGGACAGATACGCAGTATTTT. Filled out from reference TRBV7-2 and TRBJ2-3, the complete variable domain reads GAGVSQSPSNKVTEKGKDVELRCDPISGHTALYWYRQSLGQGLEFLIYFQGNSAPDKSGLPSDRFSAERTGGSVSTLTIQRTQQEDSAVYLCASSLGRGTDTQYFGPGTRLTVL.

The rearrangement uses TRBV5-1 and TRBJ2-7; 7 positions match TRBD2. Trimming took 3 bases from V and 2 from J; bases not matched to a gene: 11. CDR1 SGHRS and CDR2 YFSETQ come from the germline V gene. The CDR3 extends over 16 amino acids. The CDR3 loop is CASSSGPGGGPYEQYF. The DNA of the CDR3 is TGCGCCAGCAGCTCGGGTCCTGGGGGAGGGCCCTACGAGCAGTACTTC.

The rearrangement joins TRBV5-6 to TRBJ2-7; D not resolved. CDR3 length: 16 residues. V shed 4 bases and J shed 6 bases, with 23 bases lying between them. Germline CDR1 reads SGHDT; CDR2 reads YYEEEE. CDR3 sequence reads: CASSPRGENLLFEQYF. CDR3 coding DNA: TGTGCCAGCAGCCCTCGTGGAGAAAACCTACTCTTCGAGCAGTACTTC.

This clone was recorded once. The gene calls are TRBV5-1 and TRBJ2-3; 7 bases map to TRBD2. This CDR3 region has 16 residues. CDR1 and CDR2 from the germline V gene are SGHRS and YFSETQ. V trimming: 0 bases; J trimming: 3 bases; junction bases outside the gene matches: 7. DNA of the CDR3: TGCGCCAGCAGCTTGGGCGGGGGTCCTAGGACAGATACGCAGTATTTT. Amino acid sequence: CASSLGGGPRTDTQYF. Full variable domain (missing parts from reference TRBV5-1 and TRBJ2-3): KAGVTQTPRYLIKTRGQQVTLSCSPISGHRSVSWYQQTPGQGLQFLFEYFSETQRNKGNFPGRFSGRQFSNSRSEMNVSTLELGDSALYLCASSLGGGPRTDTQYFGPGTRLTVL.

The chain has TRBV2 and TRBJ2-7; no clear D. The CDR3 contains 10 residues. Per germline, CDR1 SNHLY and CDR2 FYNNEI. The V end was cut by 7 bases, the J end by 3 bases, with 4 bases between. The CDR3 DNA follows: TGTGCCAGCATTAGCTACGAGCAGTACTTC. This gives the protein CASISYEQYF.

Of note for this clone: This CDR3 is also generated by other DNA sequences in the sample. The chain is built from TRBV28 and TRBJ1-1; the D gene is possibly TRBD1 (5 bases). Trimming took 1 base from V and 6 from J, leaving 6 bases between them. This CDR3 contains 12 residues. Germline V CDR1 and CDR2: MDHEN, SYDVKM. CDR3 DNA sequence: TGTGCCAGCAGTTTATCCAGGGCTGAAGCTTTCTTT. Its translation: CASSLSRAEAFF. The whole variable domain, filled in from reference TRBV28 and TRBJ1-1, reads DVKVTQSSRYLVKRTGEKVFLECVQDMDHENMFWYRQDPGLGLRLIYFSYDVKMKEKGDIPEGYSVSREKKERFSLILESASTNQTSMYLCASSLSRAEAFFGQGTRLTVV.

The CDR3 is CASSESGRAYPYEQYF. The CDR3 nucleotides read TGTGCCAGCAGTGAATCCGGGAGGGCCTATCCCTACGAGCAGTACTTC. The gene calls are TRBV2 and TRBJ2-7; TRBD2 matches 8 bases. CDR3 size: 16 residues. Looked up from germline, CDR1 is SNHLY and CDR2 is FYNNEI. J lost 2 bases, V lost 2 bases, and 8 bases had no gene match.

CDR3 coding DNA: TGTGCCAGCAGTTCGGGACACGGCCATTCACCCCTCCACTTT. It codes for CASSSGHGHSPLHF. The chain employs TRBV28 and TRBJ1-6; D is perhaps TRBD1 (6 bases). Germline values: CDR1 MDHEN, CDR2 SYDVKM. The CDR3 spans 14 residues. Between the trimmed V and J ends, which lost 4 bases and 8 bases, there was a span of 12 bases.

This clone occurred a few times. The chain recombines TRBV19 with TRBJ2-1, with D perhaps matching TRBD1 (5 bases). Trimming cost V 3 bases and J 9 bases, with 18 bases left between them. The length of the CDR3 is 15 residues. Germline CDR1 and CDR2: LNHDA and SQIVND (reference sequence). The CDR3: CASSISPVGRTEQFF. The CDR3 DNA follows: TGTGCCAGTAGTATTTCCCCCGTGGGGCGGACTGAGCAGTTCTTC.

This clone was seen a single time. CDR3: CASSLAPSSYEQYF. CDR3 coding DNA: TGTGCCAGCAGCTTGGCCCCCTCTTCCTACGAGCAGTACTTC. The J gene is TRBJ2-7, the V gene TRBV5-4; D unclear. This CDR3 comprises 14 residues. Between the trimmed V and J ends, which lost 0 bases and 1 base, there was a span of 8 bases. Germline V gives CDR1 SGHNT, CDR2 YYREEE (reference sequence).

The gene calls are TRBV6-6 and TRBJ2-3, with 12 bases identical to TRBD2. This CDR3 has 16 residues. V lost 6 bases, J lost 5 bases, and 9 bases stayed unmatched. Germline lookup yields CDR1 MNHNY and CDR2 SVGAGI (reference sequence). CDR3: CASSILAGGPGDTQYF. The CDR3 bases are TGTGCCAGCAGCATCCTAGCGGGAGGGCCTGGAGATACGCAGTATTTT.

The chain joins TRBV7-9 to TRBJ2-3; 7 nucleotides agree with TRBD1. This CDR3 region has 15 residues. Germline CDR1 is SEHNR and CDR2 is FQNEAQ (reference sequence). V was pared by 1 base and J by 2 bases, with 3 bases of the junction left unmatched. The DNA of the CDR3 is TGTGCCAGCAGCTTAGTGGGACAGCTCACAGATACGCAGTATTTT. It encodes CASSLVGQLTDTQYF.

The chain employs TRBV5-5 and TRBJ2-7; 8 bases fit TRBD2. V lost 7 bases and J lost 0; bases outside the gene matches: 3. The CDR3 runs 13 residues. Germline V gene data show CDR1 as SGHKS and CDR2 as YYEKEE (reference sequence). Written as DNA, the CDR3 is TGTGCCAGCGTGGCGGGAGGCTCCTACGAGCAGTACTTC. This gives the protein CASVAGGSYEQYF.

V gene TRBV7-9 combines with J gene TRBJ1-4; D remains unclear. Trimming cost V 6 bases and J 6 bases, with 11 bases left between them. Germline assignment: CDR1 SEHNR and CDR2 FQNEAQ (reference sequence). The CDR3 length is 13 residues. The CDR3 reads CASRTGKDEKLFF. The CDR3 bases are TGTGCCAGCAGAACCGGGAAGGATGAAAAACTGTTTTTT.

This clone appeared a few times. The chain employs TRBV5-1 and TRBJ2-7; TRBD2 aligns across 9 bases. V was clipped by 3 bases and J by 5 bases; unmatched bases: 12. Per the germline V gene, CDR1 is SGHRS and CDR2 is YFSETQ. The CDR3 is 16 residues long. CDR3 in DNA: TGCGCCAGCAGCTCCGGGACCGGCGGGAGGGCCCACGAGCAGTACTTC. It codes for CASSSGTGGRAHEQYF.

The chain recombines TRBV28 with TRBJ1-5, with 8 bases aligning to TRBD1. CDR1 is MDHEN, CDR2 SYDVKM, per germline. The CDR3 runs 15 residues. V was clipped by 5 bases and J by 3 bases; unmatched bases: 6. CDR3 loop: CASSRDRGVNQPQHF. Written as DNA, the CDR3 is TGTGCCAGCAGTCGTGACAGGGGAGTCAATCAGCCCCAGCATTTT.